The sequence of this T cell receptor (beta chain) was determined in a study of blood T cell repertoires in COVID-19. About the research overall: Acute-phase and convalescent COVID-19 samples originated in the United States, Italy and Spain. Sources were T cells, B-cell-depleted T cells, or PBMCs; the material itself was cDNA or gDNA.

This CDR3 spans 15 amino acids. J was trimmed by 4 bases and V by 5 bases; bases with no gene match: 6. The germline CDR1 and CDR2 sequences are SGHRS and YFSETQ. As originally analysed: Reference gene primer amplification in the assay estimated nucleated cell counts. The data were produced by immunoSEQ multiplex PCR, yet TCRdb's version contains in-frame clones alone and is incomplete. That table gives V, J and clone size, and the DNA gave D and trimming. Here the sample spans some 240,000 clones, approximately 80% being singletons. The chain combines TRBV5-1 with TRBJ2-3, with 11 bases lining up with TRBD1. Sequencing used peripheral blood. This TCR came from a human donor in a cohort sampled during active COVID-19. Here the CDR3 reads CASRDRDRGSDTQYF. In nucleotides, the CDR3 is TGCGCCAGCAGGGACCGGGACAGGGGGTCAGATACGCAGTATTTT.